The T cell receptor beta chain under discussion was sequenced for a study of cytomegalovirus exposure and HLA in healthy donors. Overall study findings and caveats: In a later analysis, parvovirus B19, influenza, CMV and Epstein-Barr virus appeared linked to several top co-occurrence clusters.

CDR3 length: 12 amino acids. CDR1 and CDR2 (germline): SGHRS, YFSETQ. The J segment lost 16 bases and the V segment lost 0 bases, leaving 5 bases of the junction unmatched. Use of 60 Vbeta and 13 Jbeta primers characterized the PCR. TCRdb's copy holds only in-frame clones and misses some; the assay was immunoSEQ multiplex PCR. Here the sample spans 86,000 or so clones, 79% being singletons. About this clone itself: No antigen is known for it.

The sample taken for sequencing was PBMCs. This clonotype was obtained from a woman aged 40 to 50 in good health and CMV-seropositive. This sequence joins TRBV5-1 and TRBJ2-1; TRBD2 aligns across 9 bases. The CDR3 loop is CASSLGGGDVFF. CDR3 coding DNA: TGCGCCAGCAGCTTGGGCGGGGGGGACGTTTTCTTC.